Shown below are 22 T cell receptor beta chains from a single sample sequenced in a study of blood T cell repertoires in COVID-19. The protocol was immunoSEQ multiplex PCR, while the TCRdb copy is restricted to in-frame clones and leaves out a portion. The repertoire holds about 98,000 clones, with about 85% as singletons. The sequenced material came from peripheral blood. The receptors here all came from a woman of 80 years or more with acute or convalescent COVID-19.

V is TRBV19 and J is TRBJ2-5, with D possibly TRBD2 on 6 matching bases. There are 15 residues in the CDR3. From germline, CDR1 is LNHDA and CDR2 SQIVND (reference sequence). Trimming took 0 bases from V and 4 from J, leaving 12 bases between them. Here the CDR3 reads CASSIDGGRGETQYF. In nucleotides, the CDR3 is TGTGCCAGTAGTATAGACGGGGGAAGGGGAGAGACCCAGTACTTC. Full variable domain (missing parts from reference TRBV19 and TRBJ2-5): DGGITQSPKYLFRKEGQNVTLSCEQNLNHDAMYWYRQDPGQGLRLIYYSQIVNDFQKGDIAEGYSVSREKKESFPLTVTSAQKNPTAFYLCASSIDGGRGETQYFGPGTRLLVL.

This chain joins TRBV29-1 and TRBJ1-1; no reliable D call. V lost 2 bases and J lost 2, with 15 bases in between. Germline loops: CDR1 SQVTM, CDR2 ANQGSEA. There are 15 residues in the CDR3. The CDR3 is CSVESTVALNTEAFF. The CDR3 DNA follows: TGCAGCGTTGAAAGCACAGTCGCACTCAACACTGAAGCTTTCTTT.

The table lists this clone with a few counts. V usage is TRBV7-9 and J usage is TRBJ1-4; D is unclear. CDR1 is SEHNR, CDR2 FQNEAQ, per germline (reference sequence). The CDR3 has 12 amino acids. The germline V and J ends were trimmed by 5 bases and 4 bases, with 5 bases remaining between them. The CDR3 is CASSTSNEKLFF. CDR3 sequence (DNA): TGTGCCAGCAGCACCAGTAATGAAAAACTGTTTTTT.

This clone was counted once. This chain uses TRBV28 with TRBJ2-3, with D possibly matching TRBD2 (5 bases). Trimming removed 3 bases at V and 0 bases at J, with 7 bases between. This CDR3 contains 14 residues. CDR1 and CDR2 (germline): MDHEN, SYDVKM. The CDR3 sequence is CASSFSGSTDTQYF. The CDR3 coding sequence is TGTGCCAGCAGTTTTTCGGGGAGCACAGATACGCAGTATTTT.

The CDR3 sequence is CAWSTRTGSTGELFF. The CDR3 DNA is TGTGCCTGGAGTACCCGGACAGGGAGTACCGGGGAGCTGTTTTTT. The rearrangement uses TRBV30 and TRBJ2-2, with 8 bases matching TRBD1. J was trimmed by 5 bases and V by 2 bases; bases with no gene match: 7. The CDR3 is made up of 15 amino acids. Germline lookup yields CDR1 GTSNPN and CDR2 SVGIG (reference sequence).

The J gene is TRBJ2-7, the V gene TRBV6-2 or TRBV6-3; 8 bases fit TRBD2. Germline V gene data show CDR1 as MNHEY and CDR2 as SVGEGT. This CDR3 comprises 18 residues. V shed 6 bases and J 2 bases; nucleotides not matched to a gene: 18. The CDR3 spells CASRPHYLRRGVTYEQYV. The CDR3, as DNA: TGTGCCAGCAGGCCTCATTATTTGCGGCGGGGGGTCACCTACGAGCAGTACGTC.

The chain uses TRBV19 and TRBJ2-1; maybe TRBD1 (5 bases). Trimming took off 3 bases at V and 10 bases at J, with 16 bases between the two ends. Germline lookup yields CDR1 LNHDA and CDR2 SQIVND (reference sequence). The CDR3 consists of 14 residues. CDR3 coding DNA: TGTGCCAGTAGTATCGCGACCAGGGCAGGGGAGCAGTTCTTC. Translated: CASSIATRAGEQFF. Full variable domain (missing parts from reference TRBV19 and TRBJ2-1): DGGITQSPKYLFRKEGQNVTLSCEQNLNHDAMYWYRQDPGQGLRLIYYSQIVNDFQKGDIAEGYSVSREKKESFPLTVTSAQKNPTAFYLCASSIATRAGEQFFGPGTRLTVL.

The chain joins TRBV4-1 to TRBJ2-2; 11 bases align to TRBD2. The CDR3 is 19 residues long. The junction had 14 bases not matched to a gene; V was cut back by 2 bases and J by 6 bases. CDR1 is MGHRA, CDR2 YSYEKL, per germline. The CDR3 here is CASSQLPGLAVVSAGELFF. CDR3 sequence (DNA): TGCGCCAGCAGCCAACTGCCGGGACTAGCGGTTGTATCGGCCGGGGAGCTGTTTTTT.

The chain recombines TRBV6-2 or TRBV6-3 with TRBJ2-3; tentative D call: TRBD2 (5 bases). The germline V gene has CDR1 MNHEY and CDR2 SVGEGT. The V gene lost 6 bases and the J gene lost 8 bases, with 15 bases spanning the gap. The length of the CDR3 is 13 residues. The CDR3 is CASSRVPGGTQYF. The DNA of the CDR3 is TGTGCCAGCAGCCGCGTTCCCGGAGGTACGCAGTATTTT.

V and J are TRBV19 and TRBJ1-5, with 9 bases that match TRBD1. Germline CDR1 reads LNHDA; CDR2 reads SQIVND (reference sequence). This CDR3 has 17 residues. Unmatched junction bases numbered 10, after V lost 2 bases and J lost 5 bases. DNA for the CDR3: TGTGCCAGTAGTATATCAGGACAGGGGTCTTTCCATCAGCCCCAGCATTTT. It translates to CASSISGQGSFHQPQHF.

This sequence joins TRBV18 and TRBJ2-3; TRBD2 aligns across 14 bases. V shed 5 bases and J 3 bases; nucleotides not matched to a gene: 4. The CDR3 is 16 residues long. Germline CDR1 KGHSH, CDR2 LQKENI. CDR3 loop: CASSSTSGGATDTQYF. The CDR3 DNA is TGTGCCAGCTCATCGACTAGCGGGGGGGCAACAGATACGCAGTATTTT.

The rearrangement uses TRBV14 and TRBJ1-2; 9 nucleotides align to TRBD1. Trimming cost V 3 bases and J 5 bases; bases outside gene matches: 7. The CDR3 has 15 residues. The germline V gene has CDR1 SGHDN and CDR2 FVKESK. The CDR3 DNA reads TGTGCCAGCAGCCATCTACCGGGACAGGGTTATGGCTACACCTTC. The encoded protein is CASSHLPGQGYGYTF.

The sample holds one count of this clone. The rearrangement joins TRBV3-1 (or the pseudogene TRBV3-2) to TRBJ2-7, with D hard to call. This CDR3 has 11 residues. V lost 0 bases to trimming and J lost 6 bases, with 3 bases between them. Germline lookup yields CDR1 LGHDT and CDR2 YNNKEL (reference sequence). The CDR3 spells CASSQELEQYF. The CDR3 nucleotides are TGTGCCAGCAGCCAAGAACTCGAGCAGTACTTC.

This clone was detected a few times. The chain links TRBV5-5 to TRBJ2-3; no definite D call. Germline V gene data show CDR1 as SGHKS and CDR2 as YYEKEE (reference sequence). The CDR3 loop spans 17 amino acids. Between the trimmed V and J ends, which lost 7 bases and 2 bases, there was a span of 23 bases. The CDR3 sequence: CASPPPTASRLTDTQYF. DNA of the CDR3: TGTGCCAGCCCCCCTCCTACCGCCTCACGCCTCACAGATACGCAGTATTTT. Drawing the rest from reference TRBV5-5 and TRBJ2-3, the complete variable domain is DAGVTQSPTHLIKTRGQQVTLRCSPISGHKSVSWYQQVLGQGPQFIFQYYEKEERGRGNFPDRFSARQFPNYSSELNVNALLLGDSALYLCASPPPTASRLTDTQYFGPGTRLTVL.

The V call is TRBV7-9, the J call TRBJ2-1; tentative D call: TRBD1 (6 bases). The CDR3 extends over 16 amino acids. The V gene's germline CDR1 is SEHNR and CDR2 FQNEAQ (reference sequence). The V end was cut by 5 bases, the J end by 1 base, with 15 bases between. This CDR3 reads CASSRKTGSSYNEQFF. CDR3 sequence (DNA): TGTGCCAGCAGCCGAAAGACAGGTTCTTCCTACAATGAGCAGTTCTTC.

J is TRBJ2-1 and V is TRBV4-2; 12 nucleotides line up with TRBD2. CDR1 is LGHNA and CDR2 is YNFKEQ in the germline V gene. The V and J ends lost 4 bases and 9 bases, in that order; junction bases with no gene match: 4. The CDR3 consists of 14 residues. The CDR3 loop is CASSPSGGAGEQFF. The DNA for the CDR3 is TGTGCCAGCAGCCCTAGCGGGGGGGCAGGTGAGCAGTTCTTC.

The rearrangement uses TRBV28 and TRBJ1-5, with D possibly being TRBD1 (5 bases). Trimming cost V 8 bases and J 5 bases, with 16 bases left between them. Germline assignment: CDR1 MDHEN and CDR2 SYDVKM. This CDR3 contains 14 residues. The CDR3, as DNA: TGTGCCAGCGGGGGGGAGGGGTCGTATCAGCCCCAGCATTTT. Translated: CASGGEGSYQPQHF.

J is TRBJ2-1 and V is TRBV2; 7 positions agree with TRBD1. Unmatched junction bases numbered 5, after V lost 7 bases and J lost 5 bases. Germline loops: CDR1 SNHLY, CDR2 FYNNEI. The CDR3 is 13 residues long. CDR3 bases: TGTGCCAGCAACCGGGACAGCGACAATGAGCAGTTCTTC. It specifies CASNRDSDNEQFF.

This clone appeared a few times. The V call is TRBV27, the J call TRBJ1-6; unclear D gene. The CDR3 runs to 16 residues. V was clipped by 6 bases and J by 3 bases, with 15 bases between them. Germline CDR1 is MNHEY and CDR2 is SMNVEV (reference sequence). DNA for the CDR3: TGTGCCAGCAGCCCGTCCGCGGGTTACTATAATTCACCCCTCCACTTT. Translated, it gives CASSPSAGYYNSPLHF.

This clone was observed a handful of times. V gene TRBV27 combines with J gene TRBJ1-2; no reliable D call. The germline V and J ends were trimmed by 0 bases and 7 bases, with 9 bases remaining between them. Germline assignment: CDR1 MNHEY and CDR2 SMNVEV (reference sequence). CDR3 length: 13 amino acids. The CDR3 DNA reads as TGTGCCAGCAGTTTATCGGCGGGGTTTGGCTACACCTTC. As protein: CASSLSAGFGYTF.

The chain joins TRBV24-1 to TRBJ2-1; 11 nucleotides match TRBD1. CDR3 size: 16 residues. Per germline, CDR1 KGHDR and CDR2 SFDVKD. The V and J ends lost 1 base and 7 bases, in that order; junction bases with no gene match: 5. The CDR3 sequence: CATSDFRTGGKNEQFF. CDR3 nucleotide sequence: TGTGCCACCAGTGATTTTCGGACAGGGGGCAAAAATGAGCAGTTCTTC.

Only one count was recorded for this clone. This rearrangement joins TRBV4-2 to TRBJ2-6, with D perhaps TRBD1 (6 bases). With 1 base removed from V and 1 base from J, the gap between germline ends came to 11 bases. This CDR3 spans 17 amino acids. In germline, CDR1 is LGHNA, CDR2 YNFKEQ. The CDR3 sequence is CASSQGKTGSGANVLTF. The DNA for the CDR3 is TGTGCCAGCAGCCAAGGGAAAACAGGGTCTGGGGCCAACGTCCTGACTTTC.